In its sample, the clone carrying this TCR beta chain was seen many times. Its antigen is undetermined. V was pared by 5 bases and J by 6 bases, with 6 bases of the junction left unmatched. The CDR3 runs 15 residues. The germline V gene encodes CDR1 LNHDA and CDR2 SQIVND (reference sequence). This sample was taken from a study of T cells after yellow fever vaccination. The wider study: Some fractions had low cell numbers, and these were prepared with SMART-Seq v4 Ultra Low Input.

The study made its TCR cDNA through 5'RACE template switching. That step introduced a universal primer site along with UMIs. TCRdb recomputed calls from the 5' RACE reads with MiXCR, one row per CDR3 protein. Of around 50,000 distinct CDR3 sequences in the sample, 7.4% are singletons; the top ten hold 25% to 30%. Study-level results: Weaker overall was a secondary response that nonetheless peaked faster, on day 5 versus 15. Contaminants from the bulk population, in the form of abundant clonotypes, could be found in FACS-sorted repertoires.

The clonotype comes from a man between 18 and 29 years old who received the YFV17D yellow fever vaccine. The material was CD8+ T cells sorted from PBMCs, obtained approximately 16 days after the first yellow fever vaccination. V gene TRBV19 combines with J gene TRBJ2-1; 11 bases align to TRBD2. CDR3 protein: CASSPTSGDFNEQFF. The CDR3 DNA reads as TGTGCCAGTAGTCCGACTAGCGGGGACTTCAATGAGCAGTTCTTC.